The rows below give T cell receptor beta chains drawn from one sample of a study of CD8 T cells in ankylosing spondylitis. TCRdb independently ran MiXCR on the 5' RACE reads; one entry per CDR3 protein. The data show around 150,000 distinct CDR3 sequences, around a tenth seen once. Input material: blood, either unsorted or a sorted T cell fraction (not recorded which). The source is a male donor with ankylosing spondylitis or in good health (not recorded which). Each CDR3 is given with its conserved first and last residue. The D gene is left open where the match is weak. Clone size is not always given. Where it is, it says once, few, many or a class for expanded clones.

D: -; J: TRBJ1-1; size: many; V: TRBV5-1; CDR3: CASSFSSLNTEAFF; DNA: TGCGCCAGCAGCTTTTCCAGTCTGAACACTGAAGCTTTCTTT
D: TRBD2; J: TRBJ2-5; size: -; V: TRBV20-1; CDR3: CSARDWGLAGQQETQYF; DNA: TGCAGTGCTAGAGATTGGGGGCTAGCGGGACAGCAAGAGACCCAGTACTTC
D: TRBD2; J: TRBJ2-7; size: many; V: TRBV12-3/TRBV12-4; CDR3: CASTQTTSGSKRYF; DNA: TGTGCCAGCACCCAAACGACTAGCGGGAGTAAAAGGTACTTC
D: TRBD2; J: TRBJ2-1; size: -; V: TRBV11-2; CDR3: CASSSLREGMYNEQFF; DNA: TGTGCCAGCAGCTCCCTGCGGGAGGGTATGTACAATGAGCAGTTCTTC
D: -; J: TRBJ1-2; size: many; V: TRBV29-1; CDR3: CSVKLDYGYTF; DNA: TGCAGCGTTAAGCTGGACTATGGCTACACCTTC
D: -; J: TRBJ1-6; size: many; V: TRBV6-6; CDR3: CASSYRVNSPLHF; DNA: TGTGCCAGCAGTTACAGGGTTAATTCACCCCTCCACTTT
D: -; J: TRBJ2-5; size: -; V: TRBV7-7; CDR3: CASSLVAGKEETQYF; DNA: TGTGCCAGCAGCTTAGTTGCGGGGAAAGAAGAGACCCAGTACTTC
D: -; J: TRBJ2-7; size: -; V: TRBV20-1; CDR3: CSSRGQLAHLGSYEQYF; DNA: TGCAGCTCTAGAGGGCAGTTAGCCCATCTCGGCTCCTACGAGCAGTACTTC
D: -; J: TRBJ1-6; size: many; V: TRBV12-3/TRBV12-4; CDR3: CASSLTGNSPLHF; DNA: TGTGCCAGCAGTTTAACGGGGAATTCACCCCTCCACTTT
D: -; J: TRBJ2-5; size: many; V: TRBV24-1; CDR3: CATSQTGYQETQYF; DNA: TGTGCCACCAGTCAAACAGGGTATCAAGAGACCCAGTACTTC
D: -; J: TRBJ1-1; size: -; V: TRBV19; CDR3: CASSIRPGNTEAFF; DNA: TGTGCCAGTAGTATTCGGCCCGGGAACACTGAAGCTTTCTTT
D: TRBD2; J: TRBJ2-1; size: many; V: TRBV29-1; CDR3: CSVDSRLAGGIYNEQFF; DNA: TGCAGCGTTGATAGCCGACTAGCGGGGGGTATCTACAATGAGCAGTTCTTC
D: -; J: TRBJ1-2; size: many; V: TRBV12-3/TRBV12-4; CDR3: CASQGQLRYGYTF; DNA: TGTGCCAGCCAAGGACAGTTGAGATATGGCTACACCTTC
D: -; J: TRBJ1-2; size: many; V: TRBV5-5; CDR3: CASSPDGNYGYTF; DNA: TGTGCCAGCAGCCCCGACGGGAACTATGGCTACACCTTC
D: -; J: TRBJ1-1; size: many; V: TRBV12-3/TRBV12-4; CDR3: CASRTDRRQNTEAFF; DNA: TGTGCCAGCAGAACAGACAGGAGGCAAAACACTGAAGCTTTCTTT
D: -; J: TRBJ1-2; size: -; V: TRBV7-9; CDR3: CASSPGGNIGYTF; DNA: TGTGCCAGCAGCCCAGGCGGGAATATTGGCTACACCTTC
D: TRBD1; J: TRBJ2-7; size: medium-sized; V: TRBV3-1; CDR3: CASAGTGFYEQYF; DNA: TGTGCCAGCGCCGGGACAGGTTTTTACGAGCAGTACTTC
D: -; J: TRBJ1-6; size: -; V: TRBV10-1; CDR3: CASIQNSPLHF; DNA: TGCGCCAGCATTCAAAATTCACCCCTCCACTTT
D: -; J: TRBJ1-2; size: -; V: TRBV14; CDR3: CASSQRGTYGYTF; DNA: TGTGCCAGCAGCCAAAGAGGGACCTATGGCTACACCTTC
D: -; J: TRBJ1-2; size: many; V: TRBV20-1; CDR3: CSATQIGRANNYGYTF; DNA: TGCAGTGCTACACAAATAGGGAGAGCGAACAACTATGGCTACACCTTC
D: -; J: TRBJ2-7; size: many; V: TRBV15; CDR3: CATSTLGYEQYF; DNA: TGTGCCACCAGCACCCTGGGTTACGAGCAGTACTTC
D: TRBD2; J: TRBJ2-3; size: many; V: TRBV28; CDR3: CASRRLAGTDTQYF; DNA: TGTGCCAGCAGGAGACTAGCGGGCACAGATACGCAGTATTTT
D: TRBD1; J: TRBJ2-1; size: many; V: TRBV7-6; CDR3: CASSFGGQEAQFF; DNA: TGTGCCAGCAGCTTCGGCGGACAGGAAGCGCAGTTCTTC
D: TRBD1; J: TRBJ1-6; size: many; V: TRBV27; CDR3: CASSYYRTGSPLHF; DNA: TGTGCCAGCAGTTACTATCGGACAGGTTCACCCCTCCACTTT
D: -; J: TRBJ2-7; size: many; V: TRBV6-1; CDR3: CASSEAVDRPNPYEQYF; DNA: TGTGCCAGCAGTGAAGCGGTTGACAGGCCTAACCCCTACGAGCAGTACTTC
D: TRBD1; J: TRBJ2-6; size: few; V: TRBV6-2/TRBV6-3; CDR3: CASRTGLTGANVLTF; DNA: TGTGCCAGCAGGACAGGGTTAACAGGGGCCAACGTCCTGACTTTC
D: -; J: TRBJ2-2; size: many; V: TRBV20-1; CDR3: CSARSAASATGELFF; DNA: TGCAGTGCACGCAGTGCGGCTAGCGCGACCGGGGAGCTGTTTTTT
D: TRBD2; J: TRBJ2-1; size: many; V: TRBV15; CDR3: CATSSPLQRLAGGGEQFF; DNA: TGTGCCACCAGCAGTCCTCTCCAACGGCTAGCGGGAGGGGGTGAGCAGTTCTTC
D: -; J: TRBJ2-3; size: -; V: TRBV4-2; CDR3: CASSQVSRGWTDTQYF; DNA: TGTGCCAGCAGCCAAGTCAGCAGGGGCTGGACAGATACGCAGTATTTT
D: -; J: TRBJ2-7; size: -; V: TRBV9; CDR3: CASSTGAAGSYEQYF; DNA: TGTGCCAGCAGCACCGGCGCAGCGGGTTCCTACGAGCAGTACTTC
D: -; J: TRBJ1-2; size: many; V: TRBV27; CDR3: CASSLKGVGYGYTF; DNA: TGTGCCAGCAGTTTAAAGGGTGTGGGTTATGGCTACACCTTC
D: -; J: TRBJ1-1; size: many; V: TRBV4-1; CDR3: CASSQGEVFGRAFF; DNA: TGCGCCAGCAGCCAAGGTGAGGTTTTCGGTCGGGCTTTCTTT
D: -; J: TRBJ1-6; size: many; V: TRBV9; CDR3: CASSVDGTYNSPLHF; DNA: TGTGCCAGCAGCGTAGATGGCACCTATAATTCACCCCTCCACTTT
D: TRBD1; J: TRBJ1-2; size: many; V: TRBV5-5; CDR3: CASSGGQGDAYGYTF; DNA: TGTGCCAGCAGCGGGGGACAGGGAGACGCCTATGGCTACACCTTC
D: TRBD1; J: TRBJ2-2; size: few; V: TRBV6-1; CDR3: CATRDRFYTGELFF; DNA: TGTGCCACCCGGGACAGGTTCTACACCGGGGAGCTGTTTTTT
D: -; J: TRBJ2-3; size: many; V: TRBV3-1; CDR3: CASSPTGGSTDTQYF; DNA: TGTGCCAGCAGCCCAACGGGTGGGAGCACAGATACGCAGTATTTT
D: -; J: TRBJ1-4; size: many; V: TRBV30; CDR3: CAWTRTGKLFF; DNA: TGTGCCTGGACCCGAACGGGAAAACTGTTTTTT
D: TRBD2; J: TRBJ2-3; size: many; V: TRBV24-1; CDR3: CATSDPGLAGGSTDTQYF; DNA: TGTGCCACCAGTGACCCTGGACTAGCGGGGGGAAGCACAGATACGCAGTATTTT
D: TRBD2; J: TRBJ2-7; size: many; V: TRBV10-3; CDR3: CAISDTTSGSREQYF; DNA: TGTGCCATCAGTGACACGACTAGCGGGAGTCGCGAGCAGTACTTC
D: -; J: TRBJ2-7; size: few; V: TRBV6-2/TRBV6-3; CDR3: CASSSFQRTPYEQYF; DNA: TGTGCCAGCAGCTCCTTCCAACGGACCCCCTACGAGCAGTACTTC
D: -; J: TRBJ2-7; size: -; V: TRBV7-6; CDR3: CASSLRDGNYEQYF; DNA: TGTGCCAGCAGCTTACGGGACGGGAACTACGAGCAGTACTTC
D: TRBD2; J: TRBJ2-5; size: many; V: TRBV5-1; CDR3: CASLRGGVPQETQYF; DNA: TGCGCCAGCTTGCGGGGGGGCGTACCTCAAGAGACCCAGTACTTC
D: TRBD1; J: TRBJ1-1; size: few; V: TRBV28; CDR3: CASSLDRRIMNTEAFF; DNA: TGTGCCAGCAGTTTGGACAGGAGAATCATGAACACTGAAGCTTTCTTT
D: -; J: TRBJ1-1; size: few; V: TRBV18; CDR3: CASSPVHDTEAFF; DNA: TGTGCCAGCTCACCCGTCCACGACACTGAAGCTTTCTTT
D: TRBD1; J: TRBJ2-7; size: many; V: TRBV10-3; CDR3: CAISESTAGTGPRSYEQYF; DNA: TGTGCCATCAGTGAGTCAACCGCCGGGACAGGGCCCCGCTCCTACGAGCAGTACTTC
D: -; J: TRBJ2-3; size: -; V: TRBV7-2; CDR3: CTSSHPRGSTDTQYF; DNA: TGTACCAGCAGCCATCCTCGTGGATCGACGGATACGCAGTATTTT
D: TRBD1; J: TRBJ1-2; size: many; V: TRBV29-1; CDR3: CSVEADRVGNYGYTF; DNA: TGCAGCGTTGAAGCTGACAGGGTGGGAAACTATGGCTACACCTTC
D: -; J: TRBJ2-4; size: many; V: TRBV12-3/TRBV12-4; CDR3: CASSLTGTDGIIQYF; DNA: TGTGCCAGCAGTTTAACCGGGACGGATGGTATCATTCAGTACTTC